This T cell receptor (beta chain) was sequenced for a study of vaccination and CD4 T cells after COVID-19. Whole-study context: Overlapping spike peptides served as the stimulus for the cells. These peptides came from SARS-CoV-2 and from the common cold coronaviruses HCoV-NL63, HCoV-OC43 and HCoV-229E.

CDR1 DFQATT and CDR2 SNEGSKA come from the germline V gene (reference sequence). The CDR3 totals 15 residues. Trimming left V 6 bases short and J 7 bases short, with 19 bases between. Oncomine TCR Beta short-read sequencing was applied to DNA from cultured CD4+ T cells. One entry per CDR3 protein results from TCRdb running MiXCR on the PCR reads. The repertoire consists of roughly 23,000 distinct CDR3 sequences, with more than 30% occurring once and the leading ten covering 30%. Time point of the sample: late sampling 161 to 241 days after vaccination in a few convalescent patients. The treatment was: roughly ten-day PBMC culture with coronavirus spike peptide pools or control peptides (ViraFEST assay). Cell culture was performed with 2 million or so PBMCs per well in the presence of 7.5 to 10 IU/ml IL-2 and roughly 10 ug/ml peptide pools. Of note for this clonotype: The target antigen is unknown.

This chain uses TRBV20-1 with TRBJ1-6, with a possible D match to TRBD1 (5 bases). The specimen comprised CD4+ T cells from blood, cultured in vitro, sampled about 7 months after SARS-CoV-2 vaccination. This receptor was obtained from a human donor who had recovered from COVID-19. DNA for the CDR3: TGCAGTGCCACTAGGACACTGAAGTGGAATTCACCCCTCCACTTT. This sequence encodes CSATRTLKWNSPLHF.